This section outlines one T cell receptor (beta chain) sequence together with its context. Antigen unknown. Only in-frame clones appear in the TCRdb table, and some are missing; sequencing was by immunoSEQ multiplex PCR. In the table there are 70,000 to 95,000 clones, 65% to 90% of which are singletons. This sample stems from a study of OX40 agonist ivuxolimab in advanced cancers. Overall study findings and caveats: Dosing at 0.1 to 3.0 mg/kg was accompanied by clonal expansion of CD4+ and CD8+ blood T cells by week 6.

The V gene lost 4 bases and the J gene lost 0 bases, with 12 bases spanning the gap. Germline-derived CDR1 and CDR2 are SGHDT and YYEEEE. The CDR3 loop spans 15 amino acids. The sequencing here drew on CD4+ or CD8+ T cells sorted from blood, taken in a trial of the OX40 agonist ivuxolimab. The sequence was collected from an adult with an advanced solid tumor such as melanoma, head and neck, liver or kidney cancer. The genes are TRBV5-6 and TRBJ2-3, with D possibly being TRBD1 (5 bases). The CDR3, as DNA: TGTGCCAGCAGCGGATCGACAGCTAGCACAGATACGCAGTATTTT. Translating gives CASSGSTASTDTQYF.